Each of the 30 T cell receptor beta chains below was sequenced from the same sample in a study of blood T cell repertoires in COVID-19. Sequencing was performed with immunoSEQ multiplex PCR; in TCRdb, only in-frame clones are kept and a portion is missing. The data contain about 130,000 clones, about four fifths of them singletons. Sequences were obtained from PBMCs or T cells enriched from blood (not recorded which). The receptors derive from a man aged 50 or older who had recovered from COVID-19.

The rearrangement uses TRBV4-3 and TRBJ2-1, with D perhaps TRBD2 (7 bases). Germline CDR1 reads LGHNA; CDR2 reads YSLEER. CDR3 length: 15 residues. V was pared by 4 bases and J by 4 bases, with 14 bases between. The CDR3 DNA reads TGCGCCAGCAGCCCCGCGGGGGCCGGGTACAATGAGCAGTTCTTC. Its protein is CASSPAGAGYNEQFF.

This clone appeared a few times. The genes are TRBV7-6 and TRBJ1-5; maybe TRBD1 (5 bases). The CDR3 is 13 residues long. The V and J ends lost 4 bases and 3 bases respectively, with 7 bases between them. Germline assignment: CDR1 SGHVS and CDR2 FNYEAQ. The CDR3 DNA reads TGTGCCAGCAGCTCCAGGGCCAATCAGCCCCAGCATTTT. Amino acids: CASSSRANQPQHF.

This rearrangement joins TRBV5-1 to TRBJ1-1; TRBD1 might be the D (6 bases). Trimming took off 0 bases at V and 5 bases at J, with 20 bases between the two ends. CDR1 is SGHRS and CDR2 is YFSETQ in the germline V gene. This CDR3 is built from 17 residues. This chain's CDR3 is CASSLGALGAGGTEAFF. CDR3 DNA sequence: TGCGCCAGCAGCTTGGGTGCCCTGGGGGCAGGTGGGACTGAAGCTTTCTTT.

CDR3 DNA: TGTGCCAGCAGCACCGACAGGGGGGGCACTGAAGCTTTCTTT. Protein sequence: CASSTDRGGTEAFF. The rearrangement uses TRBV5-4 and TRBJ1-1, with 9 bases identical to TRBD1. Per germline, CDR1 SGHNT and CDR2 YYREEE (reference sequence). This CDR3 is built from 14 residues. Unmatched junction bases numbered 5, after V lost 4 bases and J lost 4 bases.

J is TRBJ2-3 and V is TRBV11-1; 14 bases fit TRBD2. The CDR3 totals 15 residues. J was trimmed by 6 bases and V by 3 bases; bases with no gene match: 2. Germline V lookup: CDR1 SGHAT, CDR2 FQDESV (reference sequence). The DNA of the CDR3 is TGTGCCAGCAGCTTTGGGACTAGCGGGGGTGATACGCAGTATTTT. Translating gives CASSFGTSGGDTQYF. Looking up the rest from reference TRBV11-1 and TRBJ2-3 gives the full variable domain: EAEVAQSPRYKITEKSQAVAFWCDPISGHATLYWYRQILGQGPELLVQFQDESVVDDSQLPKDRFSAERLKGVDSTLKIQPAELGDSAMYLCASSFGTSGGDTQYFGPGTRLTVL.

This clone was detected once. The genes are TRBV15 and TRBJ2-7; D may be TRBD2 (6 bases). Trimming took off 5 bases at V and 2 bases at J, with 22 bases between the two ends. Germline V lookup: CDR1 LNHNV, CDR2 YYDKDF (reference sequence). The CDR3 is made up of 17 amino acids. This CDR3 reads CATSQIVPGLLAYEQYF. CDR3 nucleotide sequence: TGTGCCACCAGCCAGATAGTTCCGGGACTCCTAGCCTACGAGCAGTACTTC.

This clone was seen a handful of times. The chain recombines TRBV28 with TRBJ1-3, with a tentative D call TRBD1 (6 bases). CDR1 and CDR2 from the germline V gene are MDHEN and SYDVKM. The CDR3 is made up of 16 amino acids. Deletions cut 6 bases from V and 0 bases from J, with 15 bases between. CDR3 region: CASSLRQASSGNTIYF. As DNA, the CDR3 is TGTGCCAGCAGCCTGAGACAGGCAAGCTCTGGAAACACCATATATTTT.

This chain uses TRBV5-1 with TRBJ2-2; D gene uncertain. Germline loops: CDR1 SGHRS, CDR2 YFSETQ. V dropped 4 bases and J dropped 1 base, with 2 bases sitting between them. This CDR3 has 12 amino acids. The CDR3 DNA sequence: TGCGCCAGCAGCCAGAACACCGGGGAGCTGTTTTTT. It translates to CASSQNTGELFF.

The V and J genes are TRBV27 and TRBJ2-1; 10 positions match TRBD2. Trimming cost V 5 bases and J 3 bases; bases outside gene matches: 7. The length of the CDR3 is 16 residues. Germline-derived CDR1 and CDR2 are MNHEY and SMNVEV (reference sequence). CDR3 bases: TGTGCCAGCAGTGGCCAGACTAGCGGGTACTACAATGAGCAGTTCTTC. Amino acid sequence: CASSGQTSGYYNEQFF.

The rearrangement joins TRBV6-5 to TRBJ2-3; possibly TRBD1 for D (6 bases). V was clipped by 7 bases and J by 3 bases, with 8 bases between them. CDR3 size: 12 residues. Germline CDR1 MNHEY, CDR2 SVGAGI. The CDR3 loop reads CASTTGTDTQYF. As DNA, the CDR3 is TGTGCCAGCACTACAGGGACAGATACGCAGTATTTT.

The J gene is TRBJ1-5, the V gene TRBV7-9, with D perhaps matching TRBD1 (6 bases). The CDR3 runs 13 residues. With 5 bases removed from V and 4 bases from J, the gap between germline ends came to 9 bases. Germline V gene lookup returns CDR1 SEHNR and CDR2 FQNEAQ (reference sequence). The CDR3 region is CASSEQGNQPQHF. DNA of the CDR3: TGTGCCAGCAGCGAACAGGGAAATCAGCCCCAGCATTTT.

This chain connects TRBV5-1 to TRBJ2-1; 7 positions agree with TRBD2. J gave up 0 bases and V 0 bases, and 3 bases lay outside the gene matches. Germline lookup yields CDR1 SGHRS and CDR2 YFSETQ. The CDR3 totals 16 residues. The CDR3 loop reads CASSLGEGHSYNEQFF. The CDR3, as DNA: TGCGCCAGCAGCTTGGGGGAGGGGCACTCCTACAATGAGCAGTTCTTC.

The genes are TRBV5-1 and TRBJ2-6; D is unclear. CDR3 length: 15 amino acids. Trimming cost V 1 base and J 11 bases, with 16 bases left between them. Germline V lookup: CDR1 SGHRS, CDR2 YFSETQ. CDR3 coding DNA: TGCGCCAGCAGCTTGCAAGCAGGCCGTCAGGACGTCCTGACTTTC. Encoded protein: CASSLQAGRQDVLTF. The full variable domain, rest sourced from reference TRBV5-1 and TRBJ2-6, is KAGVTQTPRYLIKTRGQQVTLSCSPISGHRSVSWYQQTPGQGLQFLFEYFSETQRNKGNFPGRFSGRQFSNSRSEMNVSTLELGDSALYLCASSLQAGRQDVLTFGAGSRLTVL.

J is TRBJ1-6 and V is TRBV6-5; D is possibly TRBD1 (6 bases). Trimming cost V 7 bases and J 17 bases, with 21 bases left between them. CDR3 length: 13 amino acids. CDR1 is MNHEY, CDR2 SVGAGI, per germline. The CDR3 reads CASTPTLQGRIHF. The CDR3 DNA reads as TGTGCCAGCACTCCGACTCTACAGGGCCGGATCCACTTT.

The chain employs TRBV12-5 and TRBJ2-3; D perhaps matches TRBD1 (6 bases). Germline V gene data show CDR1 as LGHNT and CDR2 as FRNRAP. The CDR3 has 15 amino acids. Trimming took 6 bases from V and 1 from J, leaving 14 bases between them. The CDR3 DNA reads as TGTGCTAGTGGCCGATCAGGGGATGGCACAGATACGCAGTATTTT. Amino acid sequence: CASGRSGDGTDTQYF.

This chain uses TRBV12-3 or TRBV12-4 with TRBJ1-1; 7 bases map to TRBD1. Trimming took 5 bases from V and 11 from J; bases not matched to a gene: 8. The CDR3 is made up of 12 amino acids. The DNA of the CDR3 is TGTGCCAGCAGTCCCACGACAGGGATCGCTTTCTTT. Amino acid sequence: CASSPTTGIAFF.

This clone was observed a handful of times. The V and J genes are TRBV7-3 and TRBJ2-3; the match to TRBD2 covers 12 bases. CDR3 length equals 18 residues. Germline values: CDR1 SGHTA, CDR2 FQGTGA. V trimming: 5 bases; J trimming: 4 bases; junction bases outside the gene matches: 13. CDR3 bases: TGTGCCAGCAGCCTCTCCCCCCGGCCTAGCGGGGGGGCAGATACGCAGTATTTT. Translation gives CASSLSPRPSGGADTQYF.

This chain joins TRBV28 and TRBJ1-4, with 8 nucleotides matching TRBD1. V shed 6 bases and J 3 bases; nucleotides not matched to a gene: 18. This CDR3 is built from 19 residues. Germline CDR1 is MDHEN and CDR2 is SYDVKM. CDR3: CASRHLPGQASGPNEKLFF. Here the CDR3 DNA reads TGTGCCAGCAGACACTTACCGGGACAGGCCTCGGGGCCTAATGAAAAACTGTTTTTT. The complete variable domain, with remaining parts taken from reference TRBV28 and TRBJ1-4, reads DVKVTQSSRYLVKRTGEKVFLECVQDMDHENMFWYRQDPGLGLRLIYFSYDVKMKEKGDIPEGYSVSREKKERFSLILESASTNQTSMYLCASRHLPGQASGPNEKLFFGSGTQLSVL.

The rearrangement uses TRBV3-1 (or the pseudogene TRBV3-2) and TRBJ1-5; D is undetermined. Trimming removed 8 bases from V and 6 bases from J, with 14 bases in between. CDR1 is LGHDT and CDR2 is YNNKEL in the germline V gene (reference sequence). This CDR3 region has 13 residues. This CDR3 is CASGERGSQPQHF. The CDR3 DNA follows: TGTGCCAGCGGAGAACGGGGAAGTCAGCCCCAGCATTTT.

The V and J genes are TRBV25-1 and TRBJ2-1; 11 positions match TRBD1. J lost 2 bases, V lost 3 bases, and 6 bases had no gene match. Germline CDR1 is MGHDK and CDR2 is SYGVNS. This CDR3 comprises 17 residues. Here the CDR3 DNA reads TGTGCCAGCAGTGACCAACCGGGACAGGGGGCCTACAATGAGCAGTTCTTC. This translates into CASSDQPGQGAYNEQFF.

This rearrangement joins TRBV11-2 to TRBJ2-3; 9 positions match TRBD1. This CDR3 has 16 amino acids. V gave up 0 bases and J gave up 2 bases; unmatched junction bases: 3. Germline CDR1 SGHAT, CDR2 FQNNGV. CDR3 region: CASSLDGTGFTDTQYF. The CDR3 DNA follows: TGTGCCAGCAGCTTAGATGGGACAGGGTTCACAGATACGCAGTATTTT.

V and J are TRBV6-5 and TRBJ1-2, with D possibly being TRBD1 (6 bases). The CDR3 runs to 15 residues. The germline gives CDR1 MNHEY, CDR2 SVGAGI. The V gene lost 4 bases and the J gene lost 3 bases, with 15 bases spanning the gap. DNA for the CDR3: TGTGCCAGCAGTTTCCCTCGGGGGGGCGACTATGGCTACACCTTC. Its translation: CASSFPRGGDYGYTF.

The V and J genes are TRBV7-2 and TRBJ1-4; D is perhaps TRBD1 (5 bases). The CDR3 extends over 15 amino acids. Germline assignment: CDR1 SGHTA and CDR2 FQGNSA. V shed 2 bases and J shed 10 bases, with 17 bases lying between them. CDR3 in amino acids: CASSLSVRGQGKLFF. The CDR3 DNA is TGTGCCAGCAGCTTATCCGTTAGGGGTCAAGGAAAACTGTTTTTT.

This sequence joins TRBV30 and TRBJ2-3; TRBD2 agrees at 12 bases. This CDR3 comprises 15 residues. Germline-derived CDR1 and CDR2 are GTSNPN and SVGIG (reference sequence). V dropped 5 bases and J dropped 0; count of bases not matched to a gene: 3. The CDR3 is CAWATSGGSTDTQYF. The DNA for the CDR3 is TGTGCCTGGGCGACTAGCGGGGGAAGCACAGATACGCAGTATTTT.

The rearrangement links TRBV28 to TRBJ1-6; no reliable D call. Per germline, CDR1 MDHEN and CDR2 SYDVKM. V lost 4 bases to trimming and J lost 7 bases, with 8 bases between them. This CDR3 comprises 13 residues. CDR3 protein: CASSSQFNSPLHF. CDR3 bases: TGTGCCAGCAGTTCACAGTTCAATTCACCCCTCCACTTT.

V usage is TRBV19 and J usage is TRBJ1-2, with 7 bases identical to TRBD1. This CDR3 has 13 residues. The V and J ends lost 6 bases and 7 bases, in that order; junction bases with no gene match: 8. Germline values: CDR1 LNHDA, CDR2 SQIVND (reference sequence). CDR3 region: CASSPDREAGYTF. CDR3 in DNA: TGTGCCAGTAGCCCCGACAGGGAAGCTGGCTACACCTTC.

This clone was detected only a few times. The genes are TRBV25-1 and TRBJ1-4, with D hard to call. The germline V gene encodes CDR1 MGHDK and CDR2 SYGVNS. The CDR3 is 17 amino acids. Trimming cost V 2 bases and J 3 bases, with 16 bases left between them. The CDR3 sequence is CASSESPLAGPNEKLFF. CDR3 DNA sequence: TGTGCCAGCAGTGAAAGCCCCCTGGCAGGCCCTAATGAAAAACTGTTTTTT.

The chain recombines TRBV11-1 with TRBJ2-2; no clear D. Trimming pared 6 bases from V and 7 bases from J, leaving 12 bases between. CDR1 SGHAT and CDR2 FQDESV come from the germline V gene (reference sequence). CDR3 length: 13 residues. CDR3 nucleotides: TGTGCCAGCAGTTCGAGCCCGGGCGGGGAGCTGTTTTTT. Encoded protein: CASSSSPGGELFF.

J is TRBJ1-1 and V is TRBV11-2; D is undetermined. In germline, CDR1 is SGHAT, CDR2 FQNNGV. Trimming pared 1 base from V and 11 bases from J, leaving 17 bases between. The CDR3 covers 14 residues. The CDR3 sequence is CASSLVVGGLSAFF. DNA of the CDR3: TGTGCCAGCAGCTTAGTCGTAGGCGGACTTAGCGCTTTCTTT.

This clone was counted a few times. V and J are TRBV20-1 and TRBJ2-5; 7 positions match TRBD2. Trimming cost V 3 bases and J 2 bases; bases outside gene matches: 27. The CDR3 has 21 residues. The germline gives CDR1 DFQATT, CDR2 SNEGSKA (reference sequence). This chain's CDR3 is CSASVPTSRGRGDIWQETQYF. DNA of the CDR3: TGCAGTGCTAGTGTTCCCACTTCTCGGGGCCGGGGGGATATCTGGCAAGAGACCCAGTACTTC.